This TCR beta chain was documented in a study of blood T cells in healthy people across ages. Study-wide results and limits: Unsorted PBMCs ruled out conclusive naive versus antigen-experienced comparison.

Germline CDR1 reads SSHAT; CDR2 reads FNYEAQ (reference sequence). The CDR3 runs 13 residues. About this clonotype itself: Its antigen is undetermined. At one of its ends the junction is not consistent with the germline gene, which may arise from a read error.

With a J-beta primer mix and a sample-barcoded 5' primer, a second PCR ran about 7 to 11 cycles. Every individual sample yielded 2.5 million or more paired-end reads (each containing CDR3). TCRdb re-analysed the 5' RACE reads in MiXCR, keeping a single row per CDR3 protein. The sample includes 1 million to 1.2 million distinct CDR3 sequences, 35% to 40% of them seen just once. Researchers collected about 10 milliliters of peripheral blood from every single donor. Researchers isolated at least 7 million PBMCs per sample. The sample consisted of blood. The TCR sequence derives from a man aged 18-30 years in good health. The rearrangement joins TRBV7-7 to TRBJ2-4; TRBD2 might be the D (5 bases). The J call is doubtful: the DNA matches TRBJ2-7 better. The CDR3 nucleotides are TGTGCTAGCAGCCGGGGAGATGTCGACGAGCAGTACTTC. This gives the protein CASSRGDVDEQYF.